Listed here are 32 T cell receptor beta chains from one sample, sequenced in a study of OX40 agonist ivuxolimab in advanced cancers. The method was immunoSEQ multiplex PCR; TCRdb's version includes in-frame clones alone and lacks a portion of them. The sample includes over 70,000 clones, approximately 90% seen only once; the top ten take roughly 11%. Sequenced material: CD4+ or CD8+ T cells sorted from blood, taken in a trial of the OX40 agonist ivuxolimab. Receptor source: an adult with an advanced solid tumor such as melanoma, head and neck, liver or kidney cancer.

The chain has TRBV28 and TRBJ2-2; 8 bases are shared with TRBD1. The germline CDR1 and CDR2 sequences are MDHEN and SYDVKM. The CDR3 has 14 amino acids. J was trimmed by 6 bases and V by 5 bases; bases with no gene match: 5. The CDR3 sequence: CASSRQGRPGELFF. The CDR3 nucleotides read TGTGCCAGCAGTCGACAGGGGCGTCCCGGGGAGCTGTTTTTT.

The CDR3 sequence is CASSPGTGGDFGQYF. The CDR3 coding sequence is TGTGCCAGTAGTCCCGGGACAGGGGGCGATTTTGGGCAGTACTTC. The chain joins TRBV19 to TRBJ2-7, with TRBD1 identical over 12 bases. The germline V gene has CDR1 LNHDA and CDR2 SQIVND (reference sequence). This CDR3 is built from 15 residues. V was pared by 5 bases and J by 9 bases, with 11 bases of the junction left unmatched.

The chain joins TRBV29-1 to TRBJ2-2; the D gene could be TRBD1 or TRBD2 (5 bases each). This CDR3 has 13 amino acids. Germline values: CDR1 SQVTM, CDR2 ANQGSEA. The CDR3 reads CSTRQLNTGELFF. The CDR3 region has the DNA TGCAGTACTAGACAGCTGAACACCGGGGAGCTGTTTTTT.

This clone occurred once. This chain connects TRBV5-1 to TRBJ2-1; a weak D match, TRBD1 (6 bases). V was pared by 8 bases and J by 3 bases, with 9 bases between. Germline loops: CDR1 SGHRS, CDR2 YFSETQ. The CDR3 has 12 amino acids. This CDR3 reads CASRDNYNEQFF. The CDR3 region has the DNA TGCGCCAGTAGGGACAACTACAATGAGCAGTTCTTC.

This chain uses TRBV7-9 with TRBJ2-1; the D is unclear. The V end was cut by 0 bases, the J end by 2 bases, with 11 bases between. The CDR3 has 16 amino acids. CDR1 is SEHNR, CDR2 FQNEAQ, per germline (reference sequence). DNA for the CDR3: TGTGCCAGCAGCTTAGCGATGGGGTCGGCCTACAATGAGCAGTTCTTC. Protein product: CASSLAMGSAYNEQFF.

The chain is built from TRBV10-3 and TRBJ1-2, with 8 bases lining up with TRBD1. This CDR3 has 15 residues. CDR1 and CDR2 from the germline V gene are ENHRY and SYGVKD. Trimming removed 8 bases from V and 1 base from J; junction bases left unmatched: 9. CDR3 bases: TGTGCCATCGCTAGGGACAGGATGGATAACTATGGCTACACCTTC. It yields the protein CAIARDRMDNYGYTF.

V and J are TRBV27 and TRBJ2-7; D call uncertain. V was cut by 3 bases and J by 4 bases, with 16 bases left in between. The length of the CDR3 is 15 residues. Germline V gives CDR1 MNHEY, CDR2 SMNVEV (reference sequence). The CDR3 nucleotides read TGTGCCAGCAGTTTGTTCGGTCAGGACGGATACGAGCAGTACTTC. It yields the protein CASSLFGQDGYEQYF.

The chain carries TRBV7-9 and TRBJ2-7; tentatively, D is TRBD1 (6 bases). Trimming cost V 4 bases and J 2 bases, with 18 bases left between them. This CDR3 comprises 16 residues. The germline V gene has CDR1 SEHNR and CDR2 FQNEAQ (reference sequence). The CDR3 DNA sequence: TGTGCCAGCAGCTCCTACCCTCGGGACACACCCTACGAGCAGTACTTC. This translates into CASSSYPRDTPYEQYF.

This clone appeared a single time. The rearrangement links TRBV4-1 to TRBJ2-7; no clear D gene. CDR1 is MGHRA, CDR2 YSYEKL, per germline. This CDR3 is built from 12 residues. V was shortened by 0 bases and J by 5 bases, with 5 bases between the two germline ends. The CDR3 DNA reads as TGCGCCAGCAGCCAAGATCGGCACGAGCAGTACTTC. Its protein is CASSQDRHEQYF.

For the CDR3, the DNA is TGTGCCAGCAGCAGCCCGACAGGGGAGGGGGTATACGAGCAGTACTTC. It encodes CASSSPTGEGVYEQYF. The chain joins TRBV7-9 to TRBJ2-7; a weak D match, TRBD1 (8 bases). The CDR3 extends over 16 amino acids. The germline gives CDR1 SEHNR, CDR2 FQNEAQ (reference sequence). V dropped 5 bases and J dropped 4 bases, with 21 bases sitting between them.

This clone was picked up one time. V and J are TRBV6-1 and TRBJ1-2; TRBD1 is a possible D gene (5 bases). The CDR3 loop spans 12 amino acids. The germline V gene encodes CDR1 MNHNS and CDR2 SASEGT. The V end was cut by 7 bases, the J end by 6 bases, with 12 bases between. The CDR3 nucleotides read TGTGCCAGCAAACAGCCGGGGGATGGCTACACCTTC. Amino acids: CASKQPGDGYTF.

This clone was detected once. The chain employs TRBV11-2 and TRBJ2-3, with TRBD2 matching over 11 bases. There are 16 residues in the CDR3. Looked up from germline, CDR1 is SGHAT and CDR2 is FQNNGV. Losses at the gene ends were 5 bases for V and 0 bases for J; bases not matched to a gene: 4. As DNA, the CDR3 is TGTGCCAGCAGCGATATAGCGGGAGGGAGCACAGATACGCAGTATTTT. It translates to CASSDIAGGSTDTQYF.

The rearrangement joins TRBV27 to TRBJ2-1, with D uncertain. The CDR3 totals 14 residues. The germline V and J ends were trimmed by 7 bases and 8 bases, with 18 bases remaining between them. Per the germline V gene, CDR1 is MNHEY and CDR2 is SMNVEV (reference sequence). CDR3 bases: TGTGCCAGCAAGCCATATCTTGCGCGCGATGAGCAGTTCTTC. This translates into CASKPYLARDEQFF.

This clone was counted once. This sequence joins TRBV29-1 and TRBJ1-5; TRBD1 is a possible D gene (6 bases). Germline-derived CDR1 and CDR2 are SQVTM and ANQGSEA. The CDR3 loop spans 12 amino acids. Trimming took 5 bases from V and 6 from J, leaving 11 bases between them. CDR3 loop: CSVRQGSQPQHF. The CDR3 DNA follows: TGCAGCGTTCGTCAGGGGTCTCAGCCCCAGCATTTT. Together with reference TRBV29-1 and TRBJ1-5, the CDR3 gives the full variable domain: SAVISQKPSRDICQRGTSLTIQCQVDSQVTMMFWYRQQPGQSLTLIATANQGSEATYESGFVIDKFPISRPNLTFSTLTVSNMSPEDSSIYLCSVRQGSQPQHFGDGTRLSIL.

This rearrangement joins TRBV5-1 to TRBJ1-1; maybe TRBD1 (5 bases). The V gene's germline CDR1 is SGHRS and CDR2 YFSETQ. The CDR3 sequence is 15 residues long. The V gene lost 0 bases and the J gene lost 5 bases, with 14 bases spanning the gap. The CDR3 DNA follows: TGCGCCAGCAGCTTGGATCAGGGACTAGCTACTGAAGCTTTCTTT. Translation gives CASSLDQGLATEAFF.

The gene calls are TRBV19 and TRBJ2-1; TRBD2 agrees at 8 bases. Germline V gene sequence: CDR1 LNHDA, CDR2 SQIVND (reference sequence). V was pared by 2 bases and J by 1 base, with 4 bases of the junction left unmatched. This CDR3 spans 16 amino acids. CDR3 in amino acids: CASSIFGGGSYNEQFF. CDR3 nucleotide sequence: TGTGCCAGTAGTATATTCGGCGGGGGGTCCTACAATGAGCAGTTCTTC.

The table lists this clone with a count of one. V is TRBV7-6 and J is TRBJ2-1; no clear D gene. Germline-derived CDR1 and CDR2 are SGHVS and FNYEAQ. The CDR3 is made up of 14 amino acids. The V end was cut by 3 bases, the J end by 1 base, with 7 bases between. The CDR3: CASSFGTSYNEQFF. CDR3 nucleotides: TGTGCCAGCAGCTTTGGTACGTCCTACAATGAGCAGTTCTTC.

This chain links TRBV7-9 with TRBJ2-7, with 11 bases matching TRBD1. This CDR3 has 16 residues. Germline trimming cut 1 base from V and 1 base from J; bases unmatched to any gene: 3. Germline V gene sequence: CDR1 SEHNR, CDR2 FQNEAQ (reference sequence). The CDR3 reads CASSLVDRGRSYEQYF. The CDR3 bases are TGTGCCAGCAGCTTAGTGGACAGGGGGCGATCCTACGAGCAGTACTTC.

For the CDR3, the DNA is TGTGCCAGCACCCGGGGACTAGCGAGCTACAATGAGCAGTTCTTC. As protein: CASTRGLASYNEQFF. The V call is TRBV6-1, the J call TRBJ2-1; 10 bases map to TRBD2. The CDR3 contains 15 residues. With V trimmed by 7 bases and J by 3 bases, 6 bases remained unmatched. Looked up from germline, CDR1 is MNHNS and CDR2 is SASEGT.

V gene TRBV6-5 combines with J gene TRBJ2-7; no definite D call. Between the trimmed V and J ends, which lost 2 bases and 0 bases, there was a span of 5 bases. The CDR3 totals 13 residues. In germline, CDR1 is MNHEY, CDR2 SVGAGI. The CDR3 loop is CASSYQSSYEQYF. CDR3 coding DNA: TGTGCCAGCAGTTACCAGAGCTCCTACGAGCAGTACTTC.

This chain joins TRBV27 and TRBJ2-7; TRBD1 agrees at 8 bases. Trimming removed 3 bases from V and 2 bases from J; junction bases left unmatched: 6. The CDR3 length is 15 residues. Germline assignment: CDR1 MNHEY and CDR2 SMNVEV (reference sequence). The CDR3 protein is CASSFTGTGAYEQYF. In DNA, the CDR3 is TGTGCCAGCAGTTTCACCGGGACAGGCGCCTACGAGCAGTACTTC.

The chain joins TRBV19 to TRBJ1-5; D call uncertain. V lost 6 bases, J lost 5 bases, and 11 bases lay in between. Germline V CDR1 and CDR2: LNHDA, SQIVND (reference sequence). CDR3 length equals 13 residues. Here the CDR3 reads CASSAGYYQPQHF. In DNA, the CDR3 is TGTGCCAGTAGCGCGGGATACTATCAGCCCCAGCATTTT.

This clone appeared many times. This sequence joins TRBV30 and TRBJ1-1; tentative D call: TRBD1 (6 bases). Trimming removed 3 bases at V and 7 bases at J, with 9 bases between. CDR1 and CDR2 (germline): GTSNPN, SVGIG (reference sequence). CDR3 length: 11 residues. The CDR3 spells CAWSGGSEAFF. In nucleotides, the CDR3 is TGTGCCTGGAGCGGGGGCAGTGAAGCTTTCTTT.

CDR3 nucleotide sequence: TGTGCCTGGAGTGTAATTACCAGCGCCGAGCAGTACTTC. Translation gives CAWSVITSAEQYF. The J gene is TRBJ2-7, the V gene TRBV30; D is unresolved. Germline V gives CDR1 GTSNPN, CDR2 SVGIG (reference sequence). V dropped 0 bases and J dropped 6 bases, with 12 bases sitting between them. The CDR3 covers 13 residues. Together with reference TRBV30 and TRBJ2-7, the CDR3 gives the full variable domain: SQTIHQWPATLVQPVGSPLSLECTVEGTSNPNLYWYRQAAGRGLQLLFYSVGIGQISSEVPQNLSASRPQDRQFILSSKKLLLSDSGFYLCAWSVITSAEQYFGPGTRLTVT.

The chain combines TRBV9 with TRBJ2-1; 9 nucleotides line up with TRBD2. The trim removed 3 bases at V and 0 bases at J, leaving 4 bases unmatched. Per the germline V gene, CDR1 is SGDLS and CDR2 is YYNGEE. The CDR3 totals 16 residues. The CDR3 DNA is TGTGCCAGCAGCGGAGGCGGGAGGGTCTCCTACAATGAGCAGTTCTTC. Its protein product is CASSGGGRVSYNEQFF.

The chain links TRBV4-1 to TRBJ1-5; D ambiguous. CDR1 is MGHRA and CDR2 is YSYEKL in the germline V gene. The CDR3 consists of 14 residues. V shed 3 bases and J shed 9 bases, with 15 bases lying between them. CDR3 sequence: CASSQSGLGWPQHF. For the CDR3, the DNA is TGCGCCAGCAGCCAGTCAGGCCTGGGGTGGCCCCAGCATTTT.

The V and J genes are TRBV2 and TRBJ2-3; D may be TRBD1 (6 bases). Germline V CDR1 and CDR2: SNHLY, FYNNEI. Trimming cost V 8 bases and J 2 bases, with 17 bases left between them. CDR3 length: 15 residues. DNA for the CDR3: TGTGCCAGCTCCTCAGGGACACTCAACACAGATACGCAGTATTTT. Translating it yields CASSSGTLNTDTQYF.

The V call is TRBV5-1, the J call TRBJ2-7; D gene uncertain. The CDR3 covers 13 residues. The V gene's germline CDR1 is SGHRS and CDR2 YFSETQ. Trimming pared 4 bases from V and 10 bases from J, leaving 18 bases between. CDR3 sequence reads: CASSGDDVRQQYF. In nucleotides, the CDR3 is TGCGCCAGCAGCGGGGATGACGTGCGGCAACAGTACTTC.

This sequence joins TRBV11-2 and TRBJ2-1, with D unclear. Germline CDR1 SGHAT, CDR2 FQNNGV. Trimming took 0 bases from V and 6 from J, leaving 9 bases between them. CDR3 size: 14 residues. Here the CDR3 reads CASSLEPGSNEQFF. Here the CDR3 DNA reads TGTGCCAGCAGCTTAGAACCAGGAAGCAATGAGCAGTTCTTC.

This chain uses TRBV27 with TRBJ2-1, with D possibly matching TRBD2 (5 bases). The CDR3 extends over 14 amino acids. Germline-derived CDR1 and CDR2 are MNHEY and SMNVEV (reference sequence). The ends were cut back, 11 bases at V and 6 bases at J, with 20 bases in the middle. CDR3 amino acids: CAAGVGSRVNEQFF. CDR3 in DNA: TGTGCCGCCGGAGTTGGGAGCCGGGTCAATGAGCAGTTCTTC.

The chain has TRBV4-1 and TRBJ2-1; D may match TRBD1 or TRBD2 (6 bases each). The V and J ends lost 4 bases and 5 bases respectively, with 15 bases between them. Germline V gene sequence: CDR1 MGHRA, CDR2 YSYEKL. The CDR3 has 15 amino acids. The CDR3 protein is CASSRRVGGDNEQFF. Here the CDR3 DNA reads TGCGCCAGCAGCCGACGAGTGGGGGGCGACAATGAGCAGTTCTTC.

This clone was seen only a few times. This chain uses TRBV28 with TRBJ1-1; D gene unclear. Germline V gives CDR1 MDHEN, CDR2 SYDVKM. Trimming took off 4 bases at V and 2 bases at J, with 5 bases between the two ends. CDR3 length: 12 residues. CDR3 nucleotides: TGTGCCAGCAGTTCGGGCAACACTGAAGCTTTCTTT. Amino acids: CASSSGNTEAFF.